What follows describes a single T cell receptor (beta chain). Produced via immunoSEQ multiplex PCR; TCRdb's table is partial and in-frame only. The table shows about 140,000 clones, with over 80% occurring only once. This specimen belongs to a study of blood T cell repertoires in COVID-19. The germline CDR1 and CDR2 sequences are MDHEN and SYDVKM. This CDR3 spans 18 amino acids. The V gene end was trimmed by 5 bases and the J gene end by 0 bases; junction bases not matched to a gene: 8. The source of this sequence is a man aged 60 to 69 with active or convalescent COVID-19. The chain combines TRBV28 with TRBJ2-6, with 9 bases matching TRBD1. Sample: peripheral blood. The CDR3 loop reads CASSPRTGVFSGANVLTF. CDR3 DNA: TGTGCCAGCAGTCCCAGGACAGGGGTCTTCTCTGGGGCCAACGTCCTGACTTTC.